The next 14 T cell receptor beta chains were all read from a single sample in a study of naive and memory T cell subsets. The beta constant-region primer was an equimolar mix of two oligonucleotides covering TRBC1 and TRBC2. Ligated cDNA was amplified by four rounds of PCR with nested alpha and beta constant-region primers and SP2. TCRdb redid the calling of the UMI-ligation and nested PCR reads with MiXCR, one entry per CDR3 protein. The sample lists 95,000 to 150,000 distinct CDR3 sequences; around a third were seen once. Sequences were obtained from central memory CD4+ T cells from blood. These receptor sequences come from a human donor in good health.

For this clonotype: At one end the junction does not follow the germline gene, possibly because of a read error. The rearrangement joins TRBV7-2 to TRBJ2-3; D remains ambiguous. The germline gives CDR1 SGHTA, CDR2 FQGNSA. The CDR3 has 13 amino acids. CDR3 in amino acids: CVSSLVGSDTQYF. DNA of the CDR3: TGTGTCAGCAGCTTAGTTGGGTCAGATACGCAGTATTTT.

This clonotype has more than one count but fewer than ten. This sequence joins TRBV6-2 or TRBV6-3 and TRBJ2-1, with 11 nucleotides matching TRBD2. J was trimmed by 12 bases and V by 0 bases; bases with no gene match: 4. CDR1 and CDR2 from the germline V gene are MNHEY and SVGEGT. The CDR3 has 14 amino acids. CDR3 amino acids: CASSYSGTSGRQFF. The DNA of the CDR3 is TGTGCCAGCAGTTACTCCGGGACTAGCGGTCGGCAGTTCTTC.

The table lists this clonotype with a few counts. J is TRBJ2-3 and V is TRBV11-2; D is undetermined. The germline V gene encodes CDR1 SGHAT and CDR2 FQNNGV. The V end lost 0 bases, the J end lost 5 bases, and 6 bases lay between the germline ends. The CDR3 covers 13 residues. This CDR3 reads CASSLDLRDTQYF. The DNA of the CDR3 is TGTGCCAGCAGCTTAGATCTGAGAGATACGCAGTATTTT.

This clonotype appeared a few times. The chain carries TRBV5-1 and TRBJ2-6, with D possibly being TRBD1 or TRBD2 (5 bases each). The CDR3 is 15 amino acids. V was trimmed by 4 bases and J by 2 bases, leaving 10 bases between them. Germline CDR1 reads SGHRS; CDR2 reads YFSETQ. The CDR3 is CASSPGTAGANVLTF. The CDR3, as DNA: TGCGCCAGCAGCCCGGGGACGGCTGGGGCCAACGTCCTGACTTTC.

This clonotype was counted a few times. This chain connects TRBV11-2 to TRBJ2-5; 8 bases fit TRBD2. V lost 5 bases and J lost 2; bases outside the gene matches: 10. CDR1 and CDR2 (germline): SGHAT, FQNNGV. The length of the CDR3 is 16 residues. In DNA form, the CDR3 reads TGTGCCAGCAGCCACCCGGGTAGCGGGACTCAAGAGACCCAGTACTTC. Amino acid sequence: CASSHPGSGTQETQYF.

A single count supports this clonotype. The chain carries TRBV20-1 and TRBJ2-7; 7 bases line up with TRBD2. There are 14 residues in the CDR3. Germline CDR1 DFQATT, CDR2 SNEGSKA (reference sequence). J lost 3 bases, V lost 3 bases, and 8 bases had no gene match. In DNA form, the CDR3 reads TGCAGTGCTAGGGGTCGGGGCGGGAGCTACGAGCAGTACTTC. Translated, it gives CSARGRGGSYEQYF.

CDR3 nucleotides: TGTGCCAGCAGCTTGAGGACAGGGAACAATTACGAGCAGTACTTC. Translating it yields CASSLRTGNNYEQYF. The V call is TRBV11-2, the J call TRBJ2-7; TRBD1 aligns across 8 bases. The length of the CDR3 is 15 residues. Per the germline V gene, CDR1 is SGHAT and CDR2 is FQNNGV. V was clipped by 3 bases and J by 4 bases; unmatched bases: 8.

This rearrangement joins TRBV12-3 or TRBV12-4 to TRBJ1-1; 7 nucleotides match TRBD1. The CDR3 spans 13 residues. Trimming took 7 bases from V and 1 from J; bases not matched to a gene: 3. The CDR3 sequence: CASMGQTNTEAFF. The CDR3 coding sequence is TGTGCCAGCATGGGACAGACGAACACTGAAGCTTTCTTT.

This clonotype was seen a few times. The chain carries TRBV20-1 and TRBJ2-5; TRBD2 matches at 11 bases. V was pared by 5 bases and J by 5 bases, with 22 bases of the junction left unmatched. This CDR3 contains 19 residues. Germline V gene lookup returns CDR1 DFQATT and CDR2 SNEGSKA (reference sequence). The CDR3 sequence is CSAPSPRWASGRRRETQYF. Here the CDR3 DNA reads TGCAGTGCTCCCAGCCCCCGTTGGGCTAGCGGGAGGAGGAGGGAGACCCAGTACTTC.

This CDR3 reads CASRDRAYNEQFF. CDR3 in DNA: TGTGCCAGCCGGGACAGGGCCTACAATGAGCAGTTCTTC. The gene calls are TRBV7-2 and TRBJ2-1; TRBD1 matches 9 bases. CDR1 and CDR2 from the germline V gene are SGHTA and FQGNSA. V was clipped by 8 bases and J by 2 bases; unmatched bases: 1. The CDR3 is 13 amino acids.

V and J are TRBV15 and TRBJ1-5, with TRBD1 as a possible D gene (6 bases). This CDR3 is 16 amino acids long. Per the germline V gene, CDR1 is LNHNV and CDR2 is YYDKDF (reference sequence). The V end was cut by 0 bases, the J end by 6 bases, with 15 bases between. The CDR3 loop reads CATSRDKGGRGQPQHF. DNA of the CDR3: TGTGCCACCAGCAGAGATAAAGGGGGTCGAGGTCAGCCCCAGCATTTT.

V gene TRBV6-2 or TRBV6-3 combines with J gene TRBJ2-6, with D perhaps matching TRBD1 (6 bases). Trimming shortened V by 2 bases and J by 0 bases, and 17 bases separated the two germline ends. This CDR3 has 19 residues. CDR1 MNHEY and CDR2 SVGEGT come from the germline V gene. The CDR3, as DNA: TGTGCCAGCAGTTACAATTCTAAACAGGGTTTCTCTGGGGCCAACGTCCTGACTTTC. As protein: CASSYNSKQGFSGANVLTF.

This clonotype was seen many times. The chain couples TRBV7-3 to TRBJ2-2; 11 bases line up with TRBD2. This CDR3 is built from 15 residues. Germline assignment: CDR1 SGHTA and CDR2 FQGTGA. J was trimmed by 8 bases and V by 5 bases; bases with no gene match: 7. The CDR3 DNA follows: TGTGCCAGCAGCCCGGCACTAGCGGGAGATGGGGAGCTGTTTTTT. It translates to CASSPALAGDGELFF.

This clonotype was counted only a few times. V usage is TRBV20-1 and J usage is TRBJ2-2, with TRBD1 as a possible D gene (5 bases). V lost 1 base to trimming and J lost 4 bases, with 22 bases between them. Germline values: CDR1 DFQATT, CDR2 SNEGSKA (reference sequence). The CDR3 spans 18 residues. In DNA, the CDR3 is TGCAGTGCTAGAGCTCTAACAGGCGGCCCTCGAGCCACCGGGGAGCTGTTTTTT. This gives the protein CSARALTGGPRATGELFF.